This TCR beta chain originates from a study of blood T cell repertoires in COVID-19. Overall study: T cells, B-cell-depleted T cells, or PBMCs supplied cDNA or gDNA.

The repertoire was sequenced with immunoSEQ multiplex PCR; TCRdb's copy has only in-frame clones and lacks some. Of tens of thousands of clones in the sample, around 90% are singletons; the top ten hold more than 9.5%. This clonotype originated in a human donor with active COVID-19. The donor label of this sample is uncertain. Sample: peripheral blood.

The CDR3 sequence is CASSLLHPEAFF. The CDR3 bases are TGTGCCAGCAGTTTATTACACCCTGAAGCTTTCTTT. The rearrangement joins TRBV28 to TRBJ1-1; D call uncertain. Trimming cost V 1 base and J 6 bases, with 6 bases left between them. Germline V gene data show CDR1 as MDHEN and CDR2 as SYDVKM. There are 12 residues in the CDR3.